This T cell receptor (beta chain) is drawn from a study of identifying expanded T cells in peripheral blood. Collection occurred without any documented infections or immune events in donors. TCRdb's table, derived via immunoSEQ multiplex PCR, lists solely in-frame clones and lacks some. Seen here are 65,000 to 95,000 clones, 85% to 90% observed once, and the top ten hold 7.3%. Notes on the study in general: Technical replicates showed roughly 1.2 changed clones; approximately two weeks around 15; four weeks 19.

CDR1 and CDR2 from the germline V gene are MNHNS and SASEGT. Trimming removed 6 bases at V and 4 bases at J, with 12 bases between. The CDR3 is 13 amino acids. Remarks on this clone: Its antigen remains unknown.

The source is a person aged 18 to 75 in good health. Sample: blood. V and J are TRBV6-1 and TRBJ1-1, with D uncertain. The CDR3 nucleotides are TGTGCCAGCAGCCCCTGGACGGTCACTGAAGCTTTCTTT. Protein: CASSPWTVTEAFF.